Presented here are 23 T cell receptor beta chains from one specimen sequenced in a study of CD8+ T cells in alopecia areata. The sample's treatment: oral pan-JAK inhibitor, 5-10 mg twice daily. In each case, RNA was isolated and then reverse transcribed into cDNA as the sequencing template. Here immunoSEQ multiplex PCR was the method, and the copy in TCRdb shows in-frame clones only, minus some. This sample carries roughly 190,000 clones, more than 50% of them seen once, and the ten largest clones take 0.85% to 1.3%. Sequences were derived from CD4+ T cells sorted from blood, sampled at week 24, from a patient treated with tofacitinib. The source is a human donor with alopecia areata.

The chain joins TRBV11-2 to TRBJ1-2, with D perhaps TRBD1 (5 bases). The length of the CDR3 is 12 residues. The V end lost 1 base, the J end lost 6 bases, and 6 bases lay between the germline ends. The germline V gene has CDR1 SGHAT and CDR2 FQNNGV. The CDR3 nucleotides read TGTGCCAGCAGCTTAGTAGGGGATGGCTACACCTTC. Its protein is CASSLVGDGYTF.

The gene calls are TRBV29-1 and TRBJ2-2; D possibly corresponds to TRBD2 (6 bases). Germline V gene data show CDR1 as SQVTM and CDR2 as ANQGSEA. The CDR3 contains 14 residues. The V end was cut by 6 bases, the J end by 0 bases, with 11 bases between. The CDR3 DNA reads TGCAGCGTGAGGAGCGGGTCGAACACCGGGGAGCTGTTTTTT. As protein: CSVRSGSNTGELFF.

This clone was detected a few times. The chain links TRBV5-1 to TRBJ2-3; maybe TRBD1 (5 bases). V lost 0 bases, J lost 1 base, and 9 bases lay in between. This CDR3 is 15 amino acids long. In germline, CDR1 is SGHRS, CDR2 YFSETQ. CDR3 region: CASSLEGLGTDTQYF. CDR3 DNA: TGCGCCAGCAGCTTGGAGGGGCTTGGCACAGATACGCAGTATTTT.

This clone was found a few times. This sequence joins TRBV23-1 and TRBJ1-2, with D possibly matching TRBD1 (6 bases). TRBV23-1 is identified as an open reading frame with a role that is uncertain. Deletions cut 0 bases from V and 4 bases from J, with 12 bases between. The CDR3 extends over 15 amino acids. CDR3: CASSQSSPRGYGYTF. The CDR3 DNA follows: TGCGCCAGCAGTCAATCCTCCCCCAGGGGCTATGGCTACACCTTC.

V and J are TRBV11-2 and TRBJ1-2; D perhaps matches TRBD1 (5 bases). CDR3 length: 16 residues. V was shortened by 6 bases and J by 0 bases, with 17 bases between the two germline ends. Germline V gene data show CDR1 as SGHAT and CDR2 as FQNNGV. The CDR3: CASRRPGQGSNYGYTF. In DNA form, the CDR3 reads TGTGCCAGCAGACGTCCGGGGCAGGGCTCTAACTATGGCTACACCTTC.

This chain links TRBV9 with TRBJ2-1; TRBD1 matches at 9 bases. Germline-derived CDR1 and CDR2 are SGDLS and YYNGEE. V was clipped by 4 bases and J by 6 bases; unmatched bases: 5. The CDR3 consists of 14 residues. CDR3 sequence (DNA): TGTGCCAGCAGCTTACGGACAGGGGTCAATGAGCAGTTCTTC. It is translated as CASSLRTGVNEQFF.

This clone has more than one count but fewer than ten. V is TRBV29-1 and J is TRBJ1-2; TRBD1 matches 9 bases. Germline CDR1 reads SQVTM; CDR2 reads ANQGSEA. The CDR3 is 15 residues long. The V segment lost 3 bases and the J segment 7 bases; nucleotides outside the gene matches: 12. The CDR3 nucleotides read TGCAGCGTTGACCGTCCGGGACAGGGTGCCTCTGGCTACACCTTC. Its translation is CSVDRPGQGASGYTF. The complete variable domain, with remaining parts taken from reference TRBV29-1 and TRBJ1-2, reads SAVISQKPSRDICQRGTSLTIQCQVDSQVTMMFWYRQQPGQSLTLIATANQGSEATYESGFVIDKFPISRPNLTFSTLTVSNMSPEDSSIYLCSVDRPGQGASGYTFGSGTRLTVV.

CDR3 region: CASSSQGEKLFF. CDR3 in DNA: TGTGCCAGCAGCTCACAGGGGGAAAAACTGTTTTTT. J is TRBJ1-4 and V is TRBV7-9, with 7 bases aligning to TRBD1. The J segment lost 8 bases and the V segment lost 4 bases, leaving 1 base of the junction unmatched. The CDR3 sequence is 12 residues long. CDR1 and CDR2 (germline): SEHNR, FQNEAQ (reference sequence).

The V gene is TRBV5-1, the J gene TRBJ2-3; 10 bases agree with TRBD1. Trimming cost V 0 bases and J 4 bases; bases outside gene matches: 5. CDR1 and CDR2 (germline): SGHRS, YFSETQ. The CDR3 covers 16 residues. The DNA for the CDR3 is TGCGCCAGCAGCTTGGGGACAGGGGGTAAGGCAGATACGCAGTATTTT. It encodes CASSLGTGGKADTQYF.

This chain joins TRBV2 and TRBJ2-4; no firm D call. V was pared by 7 bases and J by 1 base, with 20 bases between. Per germline, CDR1 SNHLY and CDR2 FYNNEI. This CDR3 is 17 amino acids long. As DNA, the CDR3 is TGTGCCAGCACCGAATCCTTAGTTGATGTGGCCAAAAACATTCAGTACTTC. Residues: CASTESLVDVAKNIQYF.

The gene calls are TRBV6-5 and TRBJ1-2; the D gene is possibly TRBD1 (6 bases). The CDR3 spans 12 residues. CDR1 is MNHEY, CDR2 SVGAGI, per germline. Trimming took off 2 bases at V and 8 bases at J, with 9 bases between the two ends. CDR3 residues: CASSYQGIGYTF. The CDR3 region has the DNA TGTGCCAGCAGTTACCAGGGGATAGGCTACACCTTC.

This clone was seen once. The rearrangement uses TRBV7-2 and TRBJ2-7; D remains unclear. The CDR3 runs 15 residues. Trimming took 1 base from V and 0 from J, leaving 10 bases between them. Per germline, CDR1 SGHTA and CDR2 FQGNSA. The DNA for the CDR3 is TGTGCCAGCAGCTTAGGTCCATCGCCCTCCTACGAGCAGTACTTC. Protein product: CASSLGPSPSYEQYF.

V usage is TRBV2 and J usage is TRBJ1-1; D gene uncertain. Germline-derived CDR1 and CDR2 are SNHLY and FYNNEI. The V and J ends lost 7 bases and 0 bases respectively, with 9 bases between them. This CDR3 comprises 13 residues. The CDR3 spells CASKGSLNTEAFF. DNA of the CDR3: TGTGCCAGCAAGGGCAGCCTGAACACTGAAGCTTTCTTT.

On this clone: Other DNA sequences in the sample encode the same CDR3. The chain couples TRBV30 to TRBJ1-4, with unresolved D. The V gene lost 4 bases and the J gene lost 5 bases, with 8 bases spanning the gap. This CDR3 has 12 amino acids. Germline-derived CDR1 and CDR2 are GTSNPN and SVGIG (reference sequence). This CDR3 is CAWNRENEKLFF. As DNA, the CDR3 is TGTGCCTGGAATCGGGAAAATGAAAAACTGTTTTTT.

This clone was seen a handful of times. The chain recombines TRBV5-6 with TRBJ2-1; 9 positions match TRBD1. The germline V gene has CDR1 SGHDT and CDR2 YYEEEE. The junction had 7 bases not matched to a gene; V was cut back by 5 bases and J by 4 bases. The CDR3 extends over 15 amino acids. CDR3 sequence (DNA): TGTGCCAGCAGGTCCGGGACAGGGCATTACAATGAGCAGTTCTTC. Its translation: CASRSGTGHYNEQFF. Full variable domain (rest looked up from reference TRBV5-6 and TRBJ2-1): DAGVTQSPTHLIKTRGQQVTLRCSPKSGHDTVSWYQQALGQGPQFIFQYYEEEERQRGNFPDRFSGHQFPNYSSELNVNALLLGDSALYLCASRSGTGHYNEQFFGPGTRLTVL.

This chain links TRBV7-3 with TRBJ2-1, with TRBD1 matching over 7 bases. The V segment lost 8 bases and the J segment 10 bases; nucleotides outside the gene matches: 17. The CDR3 sequence is 15 residues long. The germline CDR1 and CDR2 sequences are SGHTA and FQGTGA. The CDR3 here is CASQKPGPSGGEQFF. For the CDR3, the DNA is TGTGCCAGCCAAAAACCCGGGCCATCAGGGGGAGAGCAGTTCTTC.

A few counts support this clone. This chain links TRBV29-1 with TRBJ1-1; D may be TRBD1 (5 bases). V shed 6 bases and J shed 1 base, with 18 bases lying between them. The germline V gene encodes CDR1 SQVTM and CDR2 ANQGSEA. The CDR3 consists of 15 residues. The CDR3 region is CSVLDSATGNTEAFF. CDR3 DNA: TGCAGCGTCCTTGACAGCGCGACCGGGAACACTGAAGCTTTCTTT.

The chain combines TRBV7-6 with TRBJ2-1; D gene unclear. Trimming left V 4 bases short and J 5 bases short, with 9 bases between. Germline lookup yields CDR1 SGHVS and CDR2 FNYEAQ. The CDR3 covers 13 residues. The CDR3 nucleotides are TGTGCCAGCAGCTCAAAACCCCACAATGAGCAGTTCTTC. Protein sequence: CASSSKPHNEQFF. The full variable domain, its missing parts supplied by reference TRBV7-6 and TRBJ2-1, is GAGVSQSPRYKVTKRGQDVALRCDPISGHVSLYWYRQALGQGPEFLTYFNYEAQQDKSGLPNDRFSAERPEGSISTLTIQRTEQRDSAMYRCASSSKPHNEQFFGPGTRLTVL.

To note about this clone: The same CDR3 also results from other DNA sequences found in this sample. J is TRBJ1-1 and V is TRBV29-1; D remains unclear. Germline loops: CDR1 SQVTM, CDR2 ANQGSEA. The V end was cut by 4 bases, the J end by 0 bases, with 9 bases between. The CDR3 runs 13 residues. CDR3 sequence (DNA): TGCAGCGTTGCCCAGATCCTGAACACTGAAGCTTTCTTT. Amino acid sequence: CSVAQILNTEAFF.

V gene TRBV27 combines with J gene TRBJ1-2; 9 bases match TRBD1. The CDR3 length is 19 residues. Trimming removed 7 bases from V and 4 bases from J; junction bases left unmatched: 22. Germline values: CDR1 MNHEY, CDR2 SMNVEV (reference sequence). Here the CDR3 reads CASTPQGRGQGVSRYGYTF. The CDR3 nucleotides read TGTGCCAGCACGCCTCAGGGACGGGGACAGGGAGTCAGTCGCTATGGCTACACCTTC.

V and J are TRBV30 and TRBJ1-2; D perhaps matches TRBD1 (5 bases). Trimming shortened V by 3 bases and J by 10 bases, and 15 bases separated the two germline ends. CDR3 length equals 12 residues. In germline, CDR1 is GTSNPN, CDR2 SVGIG (reference sequence). The CDR3 nucleotides are TGTGCCTGGAGCCAACCGGGACCGACCTACACCTTC. Encoded protein: CAWSQPGPTYTF.

V is TRBV5-1 and J is TRBJ2-3, with D perhaps matching TRBD2 (6 bases). Germline V gene data show CDR1 as SGHRS and CDR2 as YFSETQ. The CDR3 extends over 16 amino acids. V was shortened by 0 bases and J by 1 base, with 12 bases between the two germline ends. CDR3 nucleotides: TGCGCCAGCAGCTTGGGCCAGCGGGCAGGCACAGATACGCAGTATTTT. It is translated as CASSLGQRAGTDTQYF.

V is TRBV4-3 and J is TRBJ1-1, with a tentative D call TRBD1 (6 bases). Germline V gene data show CDR1 as LGHNA and CDR2 as YSLEER. V was clipped by 1 base and J by 8 bases, with 14 bases between them. This CDR3 is built from 14 residues. This chain's CDR3 is CASSQGSARGEAFF. The CDR3, as DNA: TGCGCCAGCAGCCAAGGTTCAGCCAGGGGAGAAGCTTTCTTT.